The 28 T cell receptor beta chains below all came from one sample that was sequenced in a study of Ad26.COV2.S vaccination and SARS-CoV-2 variants. The table came from immunoSEQ multiplex PCR; TCRdb's copy has only in-frame clones and leaves some out. The repertoire includes 300,000 to 350,000 clones, 65% to 90% of them detected once, and 9.5% to 12% sits in the top ten. The treatment here: roughly 19 received Ad26.COV2.S at low or high dose, single or two shots; roughly five received placebo; per-sample allocation not given. Day 63 after the first vaccine or placebo injection was the time point for sampling. This material consisted of peripheral blood, taken in a trial of Ad26.COV2.S vaccine versus placebo. The source is a person between 18 and 65 years old who received the Ad26.COV2.S COVID-19 vaccine or a placebo.

The chain recombines TRBV6-5 with TRBJ2-5; weak D call: TRBD2 (6 bases). V gave up 7 bases and J gave up 5 bases, with 14 bases separating them. The CDR3 has 13 residues. Germline V CDR1 and CDR2: MNHEY, SVGAGI. CDR3 loop: CASTKGGLETQYF. For the CDR3, the DNA is TGTGCCAGCACCAAAGGAGGGCTGGAGACCCAGTACTTC.

CDR3 amino acids: CAISQGSRDEQFF. The CDR3 DNA follows: TGTGCCATCAGCCAGGGTAGCAGGGATGAGCAGTTCTTC. The chain uses TRBV10-3 and TRBJ2-1; D is possibly TRBD1 (5 bases). The germline V gene has CDR1 ENHRY and CDR2 SYGVKD. Trimming took off 6 bases at V and 8 bases at J, with 14 bases between the two ends. CDR3 length: 13 residues.

This chain's CDR3 is CASSARGGRETQYF. CDR3 DNA: TGTGCCAGCAGCGCCCGGGGGGGCCGTGAGACCCAGTACTTC. The V call is TRBV7-2, the J call TRBJ2-5; TRBD2 aligns across 8 bases. Germline CDR1 is SGHTA and CDR2 is FQGNSA. Unmatched junction bases numbered 7, after V lost 5 bases and J lost 5 bases. There are 14 residues in the CDR3.

This chain uses TRBV7-2 with TRBJ2-7; the D gene is possibly TRBD2 (5 bases). Germline values: CDR1 SGHTA, CDR2 FQGNSA. The length of the CDR3 is 14 residues. Deletions cut 0 bases from V and 6 bases from J, with 12 bases between. CDR3 loop: CASSLALGASEQYF. The CDR3 DNA follows: TGTGCCAGCAGCTTAGCCCTGGGAGCGAGCGAGCAGTACTTC.

The V gene is TRBV6-5, the J gene TRBJ2-7; D may be TRBD1 (5 bases). The V end lost 0 bases, the J end lost 1 base, and 10 bases lay between the germline ends. The CDR3 extends over 15 amino acids. CDR1 is MNHEY and CDR2 is SVGAGI in the germline V gene. The CDR3 DNA reads TGTGCCAGCAGTTACTCGAATCAGGGTTCCTACGAGCAGTACTTC. It codes for CASSYSNQGSYEQYF.

The chain uses TRBV7-2 and TRBJ1-4, with D tentatively TRBD1 (5 bases). Trimming shortened V by 8 bases and J by 3 bases, and 13 bases separated the two germline ends. CDR3 length: 14 amino acids. Per germline, CDR1 SGHTA and CDR2 FQGNSA. CDR3 nucleotide sequence: TGTGCCAGCGGCTGGGGCCCGGCTAATGAAAAACTGTTTTTT. Translation: CASGWGPANEKLFF.

This chain joins TRBV4-1 and TRBJ2-7; D is undetermined. The V gene lost 0 bases and the J gene lost 2 bases, with 14 bases spanning the gap. Germline lookup yields CDR1 MGHRA and CDR2 YSYEKL. This CDR3 region has 16 residues. CDR3 amino acids: CASSQDRATATYEQYF. Here the CDR3 DNA reads TGCGCCAGCAGCCAAGATAGGGCAACGGCCACCTACGAGCAGTACTTC.

The chain has TRBV14 and TRBJ2-7; D may be TRBD2 (6 bases). The CDR3 consists of 15 residues. Trimming stripped 1 base from V and 3 bases from J, with 13 bases between. Per the germline V gene, CDR1 is SGHDN and CDR2 is FVKESK. The CDR3 reads CASSQGRDLLYEQYF. CDR3 sequence (DNA): TGTGCCAGCAGCCAAGGGAGGGACTTACTCTACGAGCAGTACTTC.

CDR3 in DNA: TGTGCCAGCAAGCGGCTTGTACAGGACAGGGAGACCCAGTACTTC. Translating gives CASKRLVQDRETQYF. V usage is TRBV2 and J usage is TRBJ2-5; 7 bases are a match to TRBD1. After removal of 7 bases from V and 5 bases from J, the junction contained 13 bases not matched to a gene. The length of the CDR3 is 15 residues. CDR1 is SNHLY and CDR2 is FYNNEI in the germline V gene.

The J gene is TRBJ2-5, the V gene TRBV7-8; 9 bases match TRBD2. Germline CDR1 is SGHVS and CDR2 is FQNEAQ. CDR3 length: 15 residues. V trimming: 2 bases; J trimming: 5 bases; junction bases outside the gene matches: 6. This CDR3 reads CASSLLRTSVETQYF. The CDR3 DNA sequence: TGTGCCAGCAGCTTATTACGGACTAGCGTGGAGACCCAGTACTTC. Full variable domain (missing parts from reference TRBV7-8 and TRBJ2-5): GAGVSQSPRYKVAKRGQDVALRCDPISGHVSLFWYQQALGQGPEFLTYFQNEAQLDKSGLPSDRFFAERPEGSVSTLKIQRTQQEDSAVYLCASSLLRTSVETQYFGPGTRLLVL.

This sequence joins TRBV12-3 or TRBV12-4 and TRBJ1-2, with D uncertain. Trimming cost V 4 bases and J 8 bases, with 14 bases left between them. This CDR3 is built from 13 residues. CDR3: CASSSPPGYGYTF. The CDR3 DNA follows: TGTGCCAGCAGTTCCCCCCCGGGGTACGGCTACACCTTC.

The DNA of the CDR3 is TGTGCCAGCAGCTTATACAGTCAGGGGATCATGCTGGTTCCGTCCGAGCAGTACTTC. It encodes CASSLYSQGIMLVPSEQYF. This rearrangement joins TRBV7-6 to TRBJ2-7; D might be TRBD1 (6 bases). The CDR3 sequence is 19 residues long. Germline CDR1 and CDR2: SGHVS and FNYEAQ. V lost 2 bases and J lost 6, with 29 bases in between.

The rearrangement joins TRBV28 to TRBJ2-5; 7 bases match TRBD1. The CDR3 contains 13 residues. CDR1 and CDR2 from the germline V gene are MDHEN and SYDVKM. Unmatched junction bases numbered 2, after V lost 6 bases and J lost 1 base. The CDR3 DNA reads as TGTGCCAGCAGGGACAGGTTCCAAGAGACCCAGTACTTC. This codes for CASRDRFQETQYF.

The gene calls are TRBV13 and TRBJ1-1, with a weak D call TRBD1 (5 bases). V was clipped by 4 bases and J by 0 bases, with 12 bases between them. The CDR3 loop spans 15 amino acids. The germline gives CDR1 PRHDT, CDR2 FYEKMQ (reference sequence). DNA for the CDR3: TGTGCCAGCAGCTGGCGGGGGGGAATGAACACTGAAGCTTTCTTT. Amino acid sequence: CASSWRGGMNTEAFF.

The chain links TRBV11-1 to TRBJ1-1; 9 bases match TRBD1. The germline CDR1 and CDR2 sequences are SGHAT and FQDESV (reference sequence). This CDR3 is 15 amino acids long. V gave up 6 bases and J gave up 1 base; unmatched junction bases: 6. CDR3 nucleotides: TGTGCCAGCAGTAAGGGGGGACAGGGGAACACTGAAGCTTTCTTT. As protein: CASSKGGQGNTEAFF.

Of note for this clone: Other DNA sequences of this sample code for an identical CDR3. This chain joins TRBV28 and TRBJ1-6, with D perhaps matching TRBD1 (6 bases). V lost 5 bases and J 4 bases, leaving 18 bases between the germline ends. This CDR3 has 17 amino acids. Germline CDR1 reads MDHEN; CDR2 reads SYDVKM. The DNA of the CDR3 is TGTGCCAGCAGTCCTCCACTAATAGGACAGTATAATTCACCCCTCCACTTT. Residues: CASSPPLIGQYNSPLHF.

The V call is TRBV4-3, the J call TRBJ1-5, with a weak D call TRBD1 (5 bases). Germline lookup yields CDR1 LGHNA and CDR2 YSLEER. The CDR3 contains 14 residues. V gave up 4 bases and J gave up 2 bases, with 9 bases separating them. CDR3 sequence: CASSLQVGNQPQHF. CDR3 coding DNA: TGCGCCAGCAGCCTACAGGTTGGCAATCAGCCCCAGCATTTT.

The rearrangement links TRBV9 to TRBJ2-2, with 8 bases lining up with TRBD2. From germline, CDR1 is SGDLS and CDR2 YYNGEE. Losses at the gene ends were 0 bases for V and 6 bases for J; bases not matched to a gene: 7. The CDR3 contains 16 residues. CDR3 protein: CASSVAPGRASGELFF. Written as DNA, the CDR3 is TGTGCCAGCAGCGTAGCCCCCGGGAGGGCCTCCGGGGAGCTGTTTTTT.

V is TRBV18 and J is TRBJ1-3; D is perhaps TRBD1 (6 bases). Trimming removed 4 bases at V and 0 bases at J, with 10 bases between. Germline V lookup: CDR1 KGHSH, CDR2 LQKENI. The CDR3 runs to 15 residues. The CDR3 region is CASSLDRFSGNTIYF. The CDR3 nucleotides read TGTGCCAGCTCACTAGACAGGTTCTCTGGAAACACCATATATTTT. Supplemented by reference TRBV18 and TRBJ1-3, the full variable domain reads NAGVMQNPRHLVRRRGQEARLRCSPMKGHSHVYWYRQLPEEGLKFMVYLQKENIIDESGMPKERFSAEFPKEGPSILRIQQVVRGDSAAYFCASSLDRFSGNTIYFGEGSWLTVV.

The V gene is TRBV5-1, the J gene TRBJ1-1, with 7 bases aligning to TRBD1. The CDR3 runs 16 residues. V lost 8 bases to trimming and J lost 4 bases; unmatched junction nucleotides: 17. Germline V CDR1 and CDR2: SGHRS, YFSETQ. CDR3 DNA sequence: TGCGCCAGTCTCGAGGGCAGGGGGGCCTTGGGCACTGAAGCTTTCTTT. Its protein product is CASLEGRGALGTEAFF. The variable domain in full, with the rest retrieved from reference TRBV5-1 and TRBJ1-1, is KAGVTQTPRYLIKTRGQQVTLSCSPISGHRSVSWYQQTPGQGLQFLFEYFSETQRNKGNFPGRFSGRQFSNSRSEMNVSTLELGDSALYLCASLEGRGALGTEAFFGQGTRLTVV.

This clone was found a few times. The chain uses TRBV27 and TRBJ1-5; a possible D gene is TRBD1 (5 bases). V shed 4 bases and J shed 7 bases, with 14 bases lying between them. The CDR3 spans 14 residues. CDR1 and CDR2 from the germline V gene are MNHEY and SMNVEV (reference sequence). The CDR3 bases are TGTGCCAGCAGTTATGCAGGGAGGTCGCAGCCCCAGCATTTT. Protein sequence: CASSYAGRSQPQHF.

The V call is TRBV3-1 (or the pseudogene TRBV3-2), the J call TRBJ2-1, with D perhaps being TRBD1 or TRBD2 (5 bases each). V dropped 0 bases and J dropped 7 bases, with 13 bases sitting between them. The CDR3 is 15 residues long. From germline, CDR1 is LGHDT and CDR2 YNNKEL (reference sequence). This CDR3 is CASSQDGTWGNEQFF. The CDR3 nucleotides are TGTGCCAGCAGCCAAGACGGGACGTGGGGAAATGAGCAGTTCTTC.

The chain employs TRBV12-3 or TRBV12-4 and TRBJ2-7; a weak D match, TRBD1 (5 bases). There are 11 residues in the CDR3. Trimming took off 6 bases at V and 4 bases at J, with 7 bases between the two ends. CDR3 nucleotides: TGTGCCAGCAGCAACAGGTACGAGCAGTACTTC. It is translated as CASSNRYEQYF.

V and J are TRBV4-1 and TRBJ2-3, with a weak D call TRBD1 (5 bases). Germline lookup yields CDR1 MGHRA and CDR2 YSYEKL. V dropped 4 bases and J dropped 2 bases, with 16 bases sitting between them. The CDR3 loop spans 16 amino acids. The DNA for the CDR3 is TGCGCCAGCAGCCCCCTAGGGGTAGCCTCCACAGATACGCAGTATTTT. This gives the protein CASSPLGVASTDTQYF.

A remark on this clone: Additional DNA sequences in this sample encode the identical CDR3. The chain links TRBV9 to TRBJ2-1; TRBD2 matches at 7 bases. The V and J ends lost 0 bases and 0 bases, in that order; junction bases with no gene match: 3. Germline CDR1 reads SGDLS; CDR2 reads YYNGEE. The CDR3 spans 16 residues. The CDR3: CASSVVGGSSYNEQFF. DNA of the CDR3: TGTGCCAGCAGCGTAGTCGGGGGGTCCTCCTACAATGAGCAGTTCTTC.

This chain uses TRBV24-1 with TRBJ1-2; possibly TRBD1 for D (6 bases). CDR1 and CDR2 (germline): KGHDR, SFDVKD. The V gene lost 4 bases and the J gene lost 4 bases, with 12 bases spanning the gap. This CDR3 spans 14 amino acids. The CDR3 loop reads CATSDRTVRYGYTF. CDR3 sequence (DNA): TGTGCCACCAGTGACCGGACAGTTCGCTATGGCTACACCTTC.

The chain has TRBV28 and TRBJ2-2; D ambiguous. CDR1 and CDR2 from the germline V gene are MDHEN and SYDVKM. V lost 8 bases to trimming and J lost 2 bases, with 12 bases between them. There are 14 residues in the CDR3. The chain's CDR3 is CASGLGGNTGELFF. Here the CDR3 DNA reads TGTGCCAGCGGCTTAGGCGGCAACACCGGGGAGCTGTTTTTT.

This clone was seen a handful of times. The chain recombines TRBV6-2 or TRBV6-3 with TRBJ2-7; TRBD2 matches 11 bases. Germline loops: CDR1 MNHEY, CDR2 SVGEGT. V trimming: 2 bases; J trimming: 5 bases; junction bases outside the gene matches: 5. This CDR3 comprises 15 residues. CDR3: CASSYPSGRNHEQYF. In nucleotides, the CDR3 is TGTGCCAGCAGTTACCCTAGCGGGAGGAACCACGAGCAGTACTTC.